This T cell receptor beta chain was observed in a study of cytomegalovirus exposure and HLA in healthy donors. Study details: The early release's HLA-typed donors yielded 78 million or so unique TCRs.

PCR primers comprised 60 Vbeta and 13 Jbeta primers. Generated by immunoSEQ multiplex PCR, the TCRdb table keeps only in-frame clones and is missing some. The sample shows about 160,000 clones, about 83% of them seen only once. General study results and limits: Presence/absence analyses assumed roughly uniform sequencing depth across donors, which may not hold. Within the data, a cluster of highly shared sequence variants was likely a sequencing artifact. Many donors carried some public TCRs, although rarity characterized most TCR sequences.

Of note for this clone: Its antigen is still unknown.

Germline CDR1 is SEHNR and CDR2 is FQNEAQ (reference sequence). Trimming removed 5 bases from V and 1 base from J; junction bases left unmatched: 9. This CDR3 spans 16 amino acids. This TCR was sampled from a woman in her twenties or thirties in good health and CMV-seronegative. Material: PBMCs. The rearrangement links TRBV7-9 to TRBJ2-5; 8 bases line up with TRBD2. In DNA form, the CDR3 reads TGTGCCAGCAGCCCTTGGGTAGCGGGGCTCCAAGAGACCCAGTACTTC. The encoded protein is CASSPWVAGLQETQYF. Full variable domain (remainder filled in from reference TRBV7-9 and TRBJ2-5): DTGVSQNPRHKITKRGQNVTFRCDPISEHNRLYWYRQTLGQGPEFLTYFQNEAQLEKSRLLSDRFSAERPKGSFSTLEIQRTEQGDSAMYLCASSPWVAGLQETQYFGPGTRLLVL.